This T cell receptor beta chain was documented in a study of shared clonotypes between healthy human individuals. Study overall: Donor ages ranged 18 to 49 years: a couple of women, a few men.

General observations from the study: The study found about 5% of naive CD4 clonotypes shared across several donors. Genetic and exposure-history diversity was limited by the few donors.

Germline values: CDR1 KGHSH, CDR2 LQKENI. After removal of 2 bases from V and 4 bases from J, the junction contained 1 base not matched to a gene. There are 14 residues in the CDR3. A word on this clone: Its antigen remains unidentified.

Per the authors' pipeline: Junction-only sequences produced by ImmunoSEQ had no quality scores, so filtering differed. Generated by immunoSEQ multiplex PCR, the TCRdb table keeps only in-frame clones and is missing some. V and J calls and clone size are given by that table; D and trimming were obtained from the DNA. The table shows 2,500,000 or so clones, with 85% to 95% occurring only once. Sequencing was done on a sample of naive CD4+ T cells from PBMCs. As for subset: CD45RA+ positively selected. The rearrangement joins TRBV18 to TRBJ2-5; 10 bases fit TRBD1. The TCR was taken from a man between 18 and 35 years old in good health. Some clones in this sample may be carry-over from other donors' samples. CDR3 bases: TGTGCCAGCTCACCAGGGACAGGGGTAGAGACCCAGTACTTC. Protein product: CASSPGTGVETQYF.